This T cell receptor beta chain was profiled in a study of cytomegalovirus exposure and HLA in healthy donors. Whole-study results and caveats: Later analysis identified a missense DCLRE1C variant that was linked to TCR beta V- and J-gene trimming. Most TCR sequences were rare, but some public TCRs occurred in many donors. CMV antigen specificity of three CMV-associated chains was confirmed in vitro. 16,951 TCR beta sequences were associated with HLA alleles at 0.05 false discovery rate in a later analysis.

PCR employed 60 Vbeta and 13 Jbeta primers. Clones were sequenced by immunoSEQ multiplex PCR, and TCRdb holds only the in-frame ones, with some missing. There are approximately 110,000 clones in the sample; more than 75% occur only once, and roughly an eighth lies in the top ten. This clone was observed a few times. The antigen remains undetermined. Germline V gene sequence: CDR1 LNHDA, CDR2 SQIVND (reference sequence). The CDR3 has 14 amino acids. V lost 1 base and J lost 6; bases outside the gene matches: 4. The chain carries TRBV19 and TRBJ1-1; 8 nucleotides line up with TRBD1. Sample: PBMCs. This clonotype was sampled from a woman aged 60-75 years in good health and CMV-seropositive. CDR3 in DNA: TGTGCCAGTAGTATAGGAGGACAGGGATCTGAAGCTTTCTTT. Protein sequence: CASSIGGQGSEAFF.